This is a list of T cell receptor beta chains from one sample in a study of shared clonotypes between healthy human individuals. Only in-frame clones appear in the TCRdb table, and some are missing; sequencing was by immunoSEQ multiplex PCR. The table shows around 1.9 million clones, with about 94% occurring only once. The sequenced material came from naive CD8+ T cells from PBMCs. The source of these receptors is a man between 18 and 35 years old in good health. Some clones in this sample may be carry-over from other donors' samples. Each CDR3 is given with its conserved first and last residue. D genes are given only for firm matches. The size field is filled for only some rows; it gives once, few, many or a size class.

size	V	J	D	CDR3	DNA
NA	TRBV7-9	TRBJ1-4	NA	CASSSTRHGQPTNEKLFF	TGTGCCAGCAGCTCGACCCGTCACGGACAGCCTACTAATGAAAAACTGTTTTTT
NA	TRBV7-9	TRBJ2-2	NA	CASSLAAVGPFGELFF	TGTGCCAGCAGCTTAGCCGCGGTCGGACCGTTCGGGGAGCTGTTTTTT
once	TRBV6-5	TRBJ1-3	NA	CASRPNPSGNTIYF	TGTGCCAGCAGACCGAACCCGTCTGGAAACACCATATATTTT
NA	TRBV7-6	TRBJ2-1	NA	CASSLENEQFF	TGTGCCAGCAGCTTAGAGAATGAGCAGTTCTTC
once	TRBV5-6	TRBJ2-2	NA	CASSLADSLRTGELFF	TGTGCCAGCAGCTTGGCCGACTCTCTAAGGACCGGGGAGCTGTTTTTT
NA	TRBV27	TRBJ1-2	NA	CASSLSRGSNYGYTF	TGTGCCAGCAGTTTATCGAGGGGGTCTAACTATGGCTACACCTTC
NA	TRBV2	TRBJ2-1	NA	CASSDVMRDEQFF	TGTGCCAGCAGTGACGTGATGAGGGATGAGCAGTTCTTC
NA	TRBV28	TRBJ2-3	NA	CASSWDEVTQYF	TGTGCCAGCAGTTGGGATGAAGTAACGCAGTATTTT
NA	TRBV27	TRBJ2-2	TRBD2	CASSSPRRSGATGELFF	TGTGCCAGCAGTTCCCCGAGAAGGAGCGGGGCCACCGGGGAGCTGTTTTTT
NA	TRBV2	TRBJ2-1	TRBD2	CASRGLAGVNEQFF	TGTGCCAGCAGAGGACTAGCGGGAGTCAATGAGCAGTTCTTC
NA	TRBV28	TRBJ2-7	NA	CASSFLPSRDEQYF	TGTGCCAGCAGTTTTCTCCCAAGTCGAGACGAGCAGTACTTC
NA	TRBV4-2	TRBJ1-3	NA	CASSQEGPYRFSGNTIYF	TGTGCCAGCAGCCAAGAAGGTCCCTACCGCTTCTCTGGAAACACCATATATTTT
NA	TRBV11-2	TRBJ2-2	NA	CASSPREGREGTGELFF	TGTGCCAGCAGCCCCCGTGAGGGGCGTGAAGGCACCGGGGAGCTGTTTTTT
NA	TRBV27	TRBJ2-7	TRBD1	CATSDRIGSGEQYF	TGTGCCACCTCGGACAGGATCGGGTCGGGCGAGCAGTACTTC
NA	TRBV7-9	TRBJ2-1	NA	CASSSTGGSYNEQFF	TGTGCCAGCAGCTCCACCGGGGGCTCCTACAATGAGCAGTTCTTC
NA	TRBV10-3	TRBJ2-2	NA	CAILFRDSLTGELFF	TGTGCCATCCTGTTTCGGGACTCGTTGACCGGGGAGCTGTTTTTT
NA	TRBV7-6	TRBJ2-7	TRBD2	CASSSGTSVLVEQYF	TGTGCCAGCAGCTCGGGGACTAGTGTCCTTGTGGAGCAGTACTTC
NA	TRBV5-4	TRBJ2-1	NA	CASSLKGPRGPPPNEQFF	TGTGCCAGCAGCTTGAAAGGTCCCCGAGGACCCCCTCCCAATGAGCAGTTCTTC
NA	TRBV19	TRBJ2-3	TRBD2	CASSIIAGSTDTQYF	TGTGCCAGTAGTATTATAGCGGGGAGCACAGATACGCAGTATTTT
NA	TRBV27	TRBJ2-3	NA	CASSLKVAVISDTQYF	TGTGCCAGCAGTTTAAAGGTAGCGGTGATTTCAGATACGCAGTATTTT
NA	TRBV19	TRBJ2-7	TRBD1	CASSIGTGVGRSYEQYF	TGTGCCAGTAGTATAGGGACAGGGGTTGGACGGTCCTACGAGCAGTACTTC
NA	TRBV29-1	TRBJ2-5	TRBD2	CSVDSGTSGRTRNYQETQYF	TGCAGCGTTGATAGTGGGACTAGCGGGAGGACGAGGAACTACCAAGAGACCCAGTACTTC
NA	TRBV11-3	TRBJ2-2	NA	CASSLDTGLEANTGELFF	TGTGCCAGCAGCTTAGATACGGGGTTGGAAGCGAACACCGGGGAGCTGTTTTTT
once	TRBV30	TRBJ2-1	NA	CAWSVHPEGYNEQFF	TGTGCCTGGAGTGTACATCCGGAGGGGTACAATGAGCAGTTCTTC
NA	TRBV28	TRBJ1-2	NA	CASIVSFGGLNEGYTF	TGTGCCAGCATAGTATCTTTTGGGGGGCTAAATGAGGGCTACACCTTC
once	TRBV27	TRBJ2-7	NA	CASRNLARYEQYF	TGTGCCAGCAGGAATCTAGCGAGGTACGAGCAGTACTTC
NA	TRBV11-1	TRBJ2-1	NA	CASSLAETPYNEQFF	TGTGCCAGCAGCTTAGCGGAAACGCCCTACAATGAGCAGTTCTTC
NA	TRBV7-8	TRBJ2-5	TRBD2	CASSLRLAGSWGETQYF	TGTGCCAGCAGCCTCAGATTAGCGGGAAGTTGGGGAGAGACCCAGTACTTC
NA	TRBV9	TRBJ1-2	NA	CASSVYMDSNYGYTF	TGTGCCAGCAGCGTGTACATGGACTCTAACTATGGCTACACCTTC
NA	TRBV2	TRBJ2-5	NA	CASSEFGGSQETQYF	TGTGCCAGCAGTGAATTCGGGGGCAGTCAAGAGACCCAGTACTTC
NA	TRBV15	TRBJ1-4	TRBD1	CATSRDGTDNEKLFF	TGTGCCACCAGCAGAGATGGGACAGATAATGAAAAACTGTTTTTT
NA	TRBV6-5	TRBJ2-3	NA	CASSYVQVMDTQYF	TGTGCCAGCAGTTACGTTCAAGTAATGGATACGCAGTATTTT
NA	TRBV5-4	TRBJ2-3	TRBD1	CASSATGVPTDTQYF	TGTGCCAGCAGCGCGACAGGGGTGCCCACAGATACGCAGTATTTT
NA	TRBV10-2	TRBJ2-2	NA	CASSGLLGELFF	TGCGCCAGCAGTGGCCTTCTCGGGGAGCTGTTTTTT
NA	TRBV27	TRBJ1-1	NA	CASSPQGRGAFF	TGTGCCAGCAGTCCGCAGGGTCGGGGAGCTTTCTTT
NA	TRBV15	TRBJ2-7	TRBD1	CATSSTGTGGFEQYF	TGTGCCACCAGCAGTACTGGGACAGGGGGCTTCGAGCAGTACTTC
NA	TRBV25-1	TRBJ2-2	NA	CASSRREDVDGELFF	TGTGCCAGCAGTCGAAGGGAGGACGTGGACGGGGAGCTGTTTTTT
NA	TRBV7-2	TRBJ2-3	TRBD2	CASSFPLSGTRTDTQYF	TGTGCCAGCAGCTTTCCCCTGAGCGGGACGCGGACAGATACGCAGTATTTT
once	TRBV7-3	TRBJ2-6	TRBD1	CASSLTGGWSGANVLTF	TGTGCCAGCAGCTTAACAGGGGGCTGGTCTGGGGCCAACGTCCTGACTTTC